A single sample is the source of the 15 T cell receptor beta chains below, sequenced in a study of T cells in Graves' hyperthyroidism and ophthalmopathy (dated by TCRdb to the late 2010s). Library construction relied on multiplex PCR. Sequencing was performed on an Illumina HiSeq 2000. The TCR beta CDR3 regions were amplified from the RNA transcripts. A first-round RT-PCR of the TCR CDR3 used the HTBI primer set with the Qiagen OneStep RT-PCR kit. Using fastp trimming at Q25 and MiXCR clonotype assembly, TCRdb reanalyzed the public sequencing data and kept in-frame beta chains. Each record represents a unique CDR3 protein, reported with the most common genes and DNA among its rows. In this sample the table shows about 700,000 distinct CDR3 sequences, 13% to 15% of which occur a single time. 9.5% to 13% of the sample rests with the top ten. Sequenced material: blood. These receptors all come from a woman aged 18-29 years with Graves' hyperthyroidism.

This clonotype was counted a few times. This chain connects TRBV30 to TRBJ1-3; no clear D gene. CDR1 is GTSNPN, CDR2 SVGIG, per germline (reference sequence). Trimming left V 0 bases short and J 4 bases short, with 10 bases between. The length of the CDR3 is 14 residues. The CDR3 reads CAWSVEGAGNTIYF. The CDR3 nucleotides are TGTGCCTGGAGTGTCGAGGGTGCCGGAAACACCATATATTTT. The full variable domain, in which reference TRBV30 and TRBJ1-3 provide the parts outside the CDR3, is SQTIHQWPATLVQPVGSPLSLECTVEGTSNPNLYWYRQAAGRGLQLLFYSVGIGQISSEVPQNLSASRPQDRQFILSSKKLLLSDSGFYLCAWSVEGAGNTIYFGEGSWLTVV.

The chain employs TRBV7-9 and TRBJ1-3; TRBD1 is a possible D gene (5 bases). V was clipped by 5 bases and J by 0 bases, with 14 bases between them. This CDR3 contains 16 residues. Germline V gene data show CDR1 as SEHNR and CDR2 as FQNEAQ (reference sequence). CDR3 bases: TGTGCCAGCAGCCCCCCGGGGGGATTCTCTGGAAACACCATATATTTT. Amino acids: CASSPPGGFSGNTIYF.

The chain joins TRBV30 to TRBJ1-2, with D unresolved. This CDR3 contains 13 residues. Trimming stripped 0 bases from V and 1 base from J, with 6 bases between. Looked up from germline, CDR1 is GTSNPN and CDR2 is SVGIG (reference sequence). The CDR3, as DNA: TGTGCCTGGAGTGTAACACATAACTATGGCTACACCTTC. Translated, it gives CAWSVTHNYGYTF.

This clonotype was recorded only once. This rearrangement joins TRBV9 to TRBJ1-4; TRBD1 is a possible D gene (5 bases). The CDR3 loop spans 16 amino acids. CDR1 and CDR2 from the germline V gene are SGDLS and YYNGEE. With 0 bases removed from V and 0 bases from J, the gap between germline ends came to 9 bases. CDR3 bases: TGTGCCAGCAGCGTAGCCGGACAACCAACTAATGAAAAACTGTTTTTT. This sequence encodes CASSVAGQPTNEKLFF.

This clonotype was seen at least ten times. V gene TRBV11-3 combines with J gene TRBJ2-3, with 9 bases that match TRBD1. The junction had 14 bases not matched to a gene; V was cut back by 5 bases and J by 5 bases. This CDR3 region has 17 residues. The germline V gene has CDR1 SGHNT and CDR2 YENEEA. CDR3 DNA sequence: TGTGCCAGCAGCCAAGCCCGTACCGGGACAGGGATAGATACGCAGTATTTT. Translating it yields CASSQARTGTGIDTQYF.

This clonotype has more than one count but fewer than ten. V gene TRBV14 combines with J gene TRBJ2-7, with D unresolved. Deletions cut 1 base from V and 4 bases from J, with 14 bases between. In germline, CDR1 is SGHDN, CDR2 FVKESK. The length of the CDR3 is 15 residues. Written as DNA, the CDR3 is TGTGCCAGCAGCCAAGGAACTTCCCTTCGATACGAGCAGTACTTC. Translating it yields CASSQGTSLRYEQYF.

This clonotype was observed many times. The CDR3 nucleotides read TGTGCCAGCAGATATAACAGGCTGAGGATGGGCGTGATTTCCTACGAGCAGTACTTC. It is translated as CASRYNRLRMGVISYEQYF. V is TRBV28 and J is TRBJ2-7; maybe TRBD1 (5 bases). V lost 6 bases, J lost 1 base, and 28 bases lay in between. The CDR3 spans 19 residues. Germline lookup yields CDR1 MDHEN and CDR2 SYDVKM.

This clonotype was seen more than once but under ten times. The V gene is TRBV29-1, the J gene TRBJ2-5; 9 bases are a match to TRBD2. From germline, CDR1 is SQVTM and CDR2 ANQGSEA. V was pared by 3 bases and J by 5 bases, with 7 bases of the junction left unmatched. The CDR3 spans 14 residues. CDR3 region: CSVEVAGAGETQYF. The CDR3 region has the DNA TGCAGCGTTGAGGTAGCGGGGGCAGGGGAGACCCAGTACTTC.

The sample holds many counts of this clonotype. The V gene is TRBV7-2, the J gene TRBJ2-7, with a weak D call TRBD1 (7 bases). This CDR3 contains 15 residues. Germline CDR1 SGHTA, CDR2 FQGNSA. V dropped 1 base and J dropped 3 bases, with 13 bases sitting between them. This chain's CDR3 is CASSLGAGQSYEQYF. CDR3 DNA sequence: TGTGCCAGCAGCTTAGGGGCGGGACAGAGCTACGAGCAGTACTTC.

This clonotype has only a few counts. It may be a read error: a sequence one base away is much more abundant. The genes are TRBV30 and TRBJ1-5; unclear D gene. The ends were cut back, 2 bases at V and 0 bases at J, with 5 bases in the middle. Germline values: CDR1 GTSNPN, CDR2 SVGIG (reference sequence). The length of the CDR3 is 13 residues. CDR3: CAWSKDSNQPQHF. As DNA, the CDR3 is TGTGCCTGGAGTAAGGATAGCAATCAGCCCCAGCATTTT.

This clonotype was seen ten or more times. J is TRBJ2-2 and V is TRBV11-2, with D possibly matching TRBD2 (7 bases). V was pared by 7 bases and J by 7 bases, with 25 bases between. The CDR3 contains 17 residues. CDR1 is SGHAT, CDR2 FQNNGV, per germline. The CDR3 sequence is CASNLLLGGALGGELFF. In DNA, the CDR3 is TGTGCCAGCAACCTCTTACTAGGGGGGGCACTGGGCGGGGAGCTGTTTTTT.

V gene TRBV29-1 combines with J gene TRBJ2-1; a weak D match, TRBD2 (6 bases). Germline values: CDR1 SQVTM, CDR2 ANQGSEA. V lost 4 bases and J 0 bases, leaving 13 bases between the germline ends. This CDR3 is built from 15 residues. The chain's CDR3 is CSVGGGIVSYNEQFF. CDR3 nucleotides: TGCAGCGTTGGGGGCGGGATCGTCTCCTACAATGAGCAGTTCTTC.

This clonotype was detected a few times. The J gene is TRBJ2-7, the V gene TRBV6-1; D gene uncertain. Germline CDR1 is MNHNS and CDR2 is SASEGT. The CDR3 spans 16 residues. V gave up 0 bases and J gave up 1 base, with 13 bases separating them. The CDR3 nucleotides read TGTGCCAGCAGTGAAGCTGCGACCCTAACTTCCTACGAGCAGTACTTC. Translated: CASSEAATLTSYEQYF.

This clonotype was detected ten times or more. The chain combines TRBV11-3 with TRBJ2-7; possible D gene TRBD2, 6 bases. This CDR3 region has 16 residues. CDR1 is SGHNT and CDR2 is YENEEA in the germline V gene. The V and J ends lost 0 bases and 0 bases respectively, with 12 bases between them. In DNA form, the CDR3 reads TGTGCCAGCAGCTTAGAGGAGGGTAGTACCTCCTACGAGCAGTACTTC. Translating gives CASSLEEGSTSYEQYF.

The chain recombines TRBV24-1 with TRBJ1-2, with unresolved D. V lost 2 bases and J lost 6, with 15 bases in between. The CDR3 is 15 residues long. Germline CDR1 reads KGHDR; CDR2 reads SFDVKD. CDR3 sequence: CATSDYDMREDGYTF. The CDR3 region has the DNA TGTGCCACCAGTGATTACGACATGCGGGAGGATGGCTACACCTTC.